This TCR beta chain came from a study of T cell responses to AZD1222 COVID-19 vaccine. Study details: Some second doses came at about 4 weeks and others at about 12 weeks; these were pooled. The study's findings and limits: There were repertoire samples only from the period after the peak T cell response. After two AZD1222 doses, spike-specific TCR breadth and depth rose versus day 0. Spike was spanned by vaccine-associated CD4 TCRs, which were dominant at 160-218 and 743-854.

Libraries were prepared by immunoSEQ multiplex PCR; TCRdb keeps only in-frame clonotypes and omits some of them. The sample carries about 130,000 clones, roughly 91% recorded once. Notes on this clone: Its specificity is unknown.

CDR1 SGHDT and CDR2 YYEEEE come from the germline V gene. The CDR3 runs to 14 residues. The V end lost 0 bases, the J end lost 5 bases, and 11 bases lay between the germline ends. This receptor was obtained from an adult in good health. V and J are TRBV5-6 and TRBJ1-2, with a tentative D call TRBD1 (5 bases). The source material was peripheral blood, sampled on day 0 of AZD1222 vaccination. The CDR3: CASSLAGARYGYTF. The CDR3 nucleotides are TGTGCCAGCAGCTTGGCCGGGGCGCGGTATGGCTACACCTTC.